This T cell receptor beta chain was captured in a study of blood T cell repertoires in COVID-19. For the study at large: PBMCs, B-cell-depleted T cells, or T cells provided the cDNA or gDNA that made up the material.

Here immunoSEQ multiplex PCR was the method, and the copy in TCRdb shows in-frame clones only, minus some. The sample lists 200,000 to 250,000 clones, 89% occurring once. V shed 7 bases and J 4 bases; nucleotides not matched to a gene: 4. There are 12 residues in the CDR3. In germline, CDR1 is SQVTM, CDR2 ANQGSEA. This chain uses TRBV29-1 with TRBJ1-2; 9 nucleotides match TRBD1. The sequencing input was peripheral blood. The sequence was obtained from a woman aged 40 to 55 with acute or convalescent COVID-19. As DNA, the CDR3 is TGCAGCGCTACAGGGGGCCCCTATGGCTACACCTTC. It is translated as CSATGGPYGYTF.